This T cell receptor beta chain appears in the sequencing data of a study of blood T cell repertoires in COVID-19. At the level of the study: Italy, Spain and the United States were the sources of the convalescent and acute COVID-19 samples. Nucleic acid was either cDNA or gDNA, and it came from T cells, B-cell-depleted T cells, or PBMCs.

In the authors' methods: Reference gene primers were amplified, and this amplification served to estimate nucleated cell counts. TCRdb keeps only in-frame clones here, not all; method: immunoSEQ multiplex PCR. V and J calls and clone size are given by that table; D and trimming were obtained from the DNA. The sample lists roughly 91,000 clones, approximately 76% seen once, with over 6.5% in the top ten. This clone was counted between two and nine times. V gave up 5 bases and J gave up 5 bases; unmatched junction bases: 6. Germline CDR1 LNHDA, CDR2 SQIVND (reference sequence). The CDR3 spans 15 residues.

V and J are TRBV19 and TRBJ2-1; 10 nucleotides align to TRBD1. The clonotype comes from a man between 65 and 79 years old with acute or convalescent COVID-19. Sample: peripheral blood. CDR3 loop: CASSVGQGSNNEQFF. The CDR3 nucleotides read TGTGCCAGTAGTGTGGGACAGGGGAGTAACAATGAGCAGTTCTTC.